The next 20 T cell receptor beta chains were all read from a single sample in a study of spatial heterogeneity in lung cancer. General observations from the study: The study found that expanded intratumoral alpha and beta TCR counts tracked tumor mutation counts.

Their cognate antigens are unknown. Time point described: sample taken at primary tumor resection. TCRdb redid the calling of the 5' RACE reads with MiXCR, one entry per CDR3 protein. This table holds about 520 distinct CDR3 sequences, about 24% found once. The sequencing used lung tumor tissue, collected at surgery. These receptors all stem from a male donor with early-stage non-small cell lung cancer.

The chain combines TRBV18 with TRBJ1-1; no clear D. The V gene's germline CDR1 is KGHSH and CDR2 LQKENI. The ends were cut back, 3 bases at V and 1 base at J, with 6 bases in the middle. This CDR3 has 13 residues. CDR3 DNA sequence: TGTGCCAGCTCACCCGGAGGGAACACTGAAGCTTTCTTT. Protein: CASSPGGNTEAFF.

By its share, this clonotype is large. The DNA for the CDR3 is TGTGCCAGCAGCTTAGTCCCTGGAACTCCCTACGAGCAGTACTTC. This translates into CASSLVPGTPYEQYF. V is TRBV7-8 and J is TRBJ2-7; D unresolved. Between the trimmed V and J ends, which lost 1 base and 2 bases, there was a span of 12 bases. This CDR3 has 15 amino acids. Germline CDR1 SGHVS, CDR2 FQNEAQ.

Judged by abundance, this clonotype is large. The DNA of the CDR3 is TGTGCCACTTGGACAGGGTGGAATCAGCCCCAGCATTTT. Translated, it gives CATWTGWNQPQHF. The genes are TRBV28 and TRBJ1-5; 8 positions match TRBD1. Germline V lookup: CDR1 MDHEN, CDR2 SYDVKM. The CDR3 length is 13 residues. The V segment lost 10 bases and the J segment 4 bases; nucleotides outside the gene matches: 6.

The rearrangement uses TRBV3-1 and TRBJ2-5; D possibly corresponds to TRBD1 (5 bases). Deletions cut 1 base from V and 3 bases from J, with 15 bases between. The CDR3 has 16 residues. In germline, CDR1 is LGHDT, CDR2 YNNKEL (reference sequence). The CDR3 DNA reads as TGTGCCAGCAGCCAAGGCCTAGGGGCGGCAGAAGAGACCCAGTACTTC. It is translated as CASSQGLGAAEETQYF.

By sample fraction, this clonotype is medium-sized. The chain combines TRBV5-1 with TRBJ1-1; 7 nucleotides line up with TRBD1. V shed 3 bases, J shed 1 base, and the junction held 3 bases outside the gene matches. Per germline, CDR1 SGHRS and CDR2 YFSETQ. This CDR3 comprises 14 residues. The CDR3 sequence is CASSYGTANTEAFF. As DNA, the CDR3 is TGCGCCAGCAGCTACGGGACAGCGAACACTGAAGCTTTCTTT.

The chain carries TRBV7-2 and TRBJ2-3; 14 bases line up with TRBD2. The CDR3 extends over 18 amino acids. Germline loops: CDR1 SGHTA, CDR2 FQGNSA. The V and J ends lost 5 bases and 6 bases, in that order; junction bases with no gene match: 13. CDR3 sequence: CASSLRGLAGAPADTQYF. CDR3 nucleotides: TGTGCCAGCAGCCTGCGGGGACTAGCGGGGGCCCCCGCGGATACGCAGTATTTT.

This clonotype is labeled as medium-sized. This rearrangement joins TRBV6-5 to TRBJ2-3, with D perhaps matching TRBD2 (5 bases). V was cut by 0 bases and J by 0 bases, with 7 bases left in between. The CDR3 contains 15 residues. From germline, CDR1 is MNHEY and CDR2 SVGAGI. This CDR3 reads CASSYSSASTDTQYF. The CDR3 bases are TGTGCCAGCAGTTACTCTAGCGCTAGCACAGATACGCAGTATTTT.

This clonotype is large (0.1 to 1%) by share. The chain employs TRBV4-1 and TRBJ2-7, with 8 bases fitting TRBD2. This CDR3 has 16 residues. The germline V gene has CDR1 MGHRA and CDR2 YSYEKL. J lost 0 bases, V lost 0 bases, and 4 bases had no gene match. The CDR3 coding sequence is TGCGCCAGCAGCCAAGAGACAGCGGGGGACTCCTACGAGCAGTACTTC. Its protein product is CASSQETAGDSYEQYF.

The chain carries TRBV6-2 or TRBV6-3 and TRBJ2-1; 7 bases fit TRBD1. Losses at the gene ends were 6 bases for V and 7 bases for J; bases not matched to a gene: 3. Germline loops: CDR1 MNHEY, CDR2 SVGEGT. The CDR3 runs 12 residues. The CDR3 reads CASRGTANEQFF. In nucleotides, the CDR3 is TGTGCCAGCAGGGGGACAGCTAATGAGCAGTTCTTC.

This clonotype counts as large. The V and J genes are TRBV6-5 and TRBJ2-7; 12 bases are a match to TRBD2. There are 15 residues in the CDR3. The trim removed 4 bases at V and 3 bases at J, leaving 4 bases unmatched. The germline V gene has CDR1 MNHEY and CDR2 SVGAGI. CDR3 bases: TGTGCCAGCAGTTCCCCGACTAGCGGGAGCTACGAGCAGTACTTC. Translation: CASSSPTSGSYEQYF.

A word on this clonotype: This likely comes from a read error, as the CDR3 has no conserved phenylalanine or tryptophan at its end. The chain is built from TRBV6-5 and TRBJ2-5; D gene ambiguous. The CDR3 length is 14 residues. Trimming took off 6 bases at V and 4 bases at J, with 15 bases between the two ends. Germline CDR1 and CDR2: MNHEY and SVGAGI. In DNA, the CDR3 is TGTGCCAGCAGGCCAACGTCGGTCGGAGAGACCCAGTACTCC. Encoded protein: CASRPTSVGETQYS.

Relative to its sample, this clonotype is large. This chain links TRBV2 with TRBJ2-7; 13 bases line up with TRBD2. Germline-derived CDR1 and CDR2 are SNHLY and FYNNEI. The CDR3 covers 15 residues. The V gene end was trimmed by 11 bases and the J gene end by 0 bases; junction bases not matched to a gene: 7. The CDR3 DNA reads TGTGCCGGCCTTCGACTAGCGGGGGGCTCCTACGAGCAGTACTTC. Its protein is CAGLRLAGGSYEQYF. Full variable domain (outside the CDR3, taken from reference TRBV2 and TRBJ2-7): EPEVTQTPSHQVTQMGQEVILRCVPISNHLYFYWYRQILGQKVEFLVSFYNNEISEKSEIFDDQFSVERPDGSNFTLKIRSTKLEDSAMYFCAGLRLAGGSYEQYFGPGTRLTVT.

By share, this clonotype ranks as large (0.1 to 1%). The chain is built from TRBV20-1 and TRBJ2-2, with TRBD2 matching over 8 bases. CDR1 and CDR2 from the germline V gene are DFQATT and SNEGSKA (reference sequence). The CDR3 extends over 15 amino acids. With 3 bases clipped from V and 4 bases from J, the junction kept 7 bases outside the gene matches. CDR3 DNA: TGCAGTGCTAGTAGTCGGGAGGGTAGCACCGGGGAGCTGTTTTTT. Its translation is CSASSREGSTGELFF.

This clonotype was counted between two and nine times. One end of the junction varies from germline; a read error may be responsible. The chain recombines TRBV7-2 with TRBJ2-2; D may be TRBD1 (6 bases). Germline V gene sequence: CDR1 SGHTA, CDR2 FQGNSA. The CDR3 consists of 16 residues. Here the CDR3 reads CASSPPWGLDTGELFF. CDR3 nucleotides: TGTGCGAGCAGTCCTCCGTGGGGGCTGGACACCGGGGAGCTGTTTTTT.

This chain links TRBV30 with TRBJ2-7; D is unresolved. The CDR3 totals 12 residues. CDR1 and CDR2 from the germline V gene are GTSNPN and SVGIG (reference sequence). The germline V and J ends were trimmed by 2 bases and 12 bases, with 17 bases remaining between them. The CDR3 nucleotides read TGTGCCTGGAGTTTTATAGACCAGTACCGGTACTTC. Residues: CAWSFIDQYRYF.

This clonotype occurred a few times. V gene TRBV7-9 combines with J gene TRBJ1-4, with TRBD1 as a possible D gene (5 bases). Trimming removed 5 bases at V and 0 bases at J, with 10 bases between. CDR3 length equals 15 residues. Germline lookup yields CDR1 SEHNR and CDR2 FQNEAQ (reference sequence). CDR3 in DNA: TGTGCCAGCAGCGTTGGGACCACAACTAATGAAAAACTGTTTTTT. It encodes CASSVGTTTNEKLFF.

This clonotype ranks as large. The rearrangement joins TRBV7-9 to TRBJ2-5; 15 nucleotides match TRBD2. Germline V gene data show CDR1 as SEHNR and CDR2 as FQNEAQ (reference sequence). This CDR3 region has 18 residues. After removal of 5 bases from V and 1 base from J, the junction contained 8 bases not matched to a gene. The CDR3 here is CASSVPGLAGGSQETQYF. For the CDR3, the DNA is TGTGCCAGCAGCGTTCCGGGACTAGCGGGAGGATCCCAAGAGACCCAGTACTTC.

By proportion, this clonotype is medium-sized (0.01 to 0.1%). V and J are TRBV15 and TRBJ2-1, with 7 bases matching TRBD2. Germline values: CDR1 LNHNV, CDR2 YYDKDF (reference sequence). This CDR3 has 14 residues. V was pared by 3 bases and J by 6 bases, with 5 bases of the junction left unmatched. CDR3 nucleotide sequence: TGTGCCACCAGCAGTTACGGGACTACCAATGAGCAGTTCTTC. It encodes CATSSYGTTNEQFF.

The V call is TRBV29-1, the J call TRBJ2-6; unclear D gene. The CDR3 extends over 12 amino acids. Looked up from germline, CDR1 is SQVTM and CDR2 is ANQGSEA. V gave up 4 bases and J gave up 4 bases, with 5 bases separating them. CDR3 loop: CSVAEGANVLTF. As DNA, the CDR3 is TGCAGCGTTGCCGAAGGGGCCAACGTCCTGACTTTC.

This clonotype is judged large. V and J are TRBV6-1 and TRBJ1-2; TRBD1 might be the D (5 bases). Trimming pared 4 bases from V and 8 bases from J, leaving 20 bases between. Germline CDR1 MNHNS, CDR2 SASEGT. This CDR3 is built from 15 residues. CDR3 sequence (DNA): TGTGCCAGCAGTGGCCCGGGAGGGGCTTTGGGAGGCTACACCTTC. Translated, it gives CASSGPGGALGGYTF.